This T cell receptor beta chain was recorded in a study of blood T cells in healthy people across ages. Alongside a J-beta primer mix, a sample-barcoded 5' primer served in a second PCR lasting 7 to 11 cycles. TCRdb reanalysed the 5' RACE reads using MiXCR and keeps one entry per CDR3 protein. The sample contains about a million distinct CDR3 sequences, roughly 43% of which appear only once. Deletions cut 2 bases from V and 3 bases from J, with 8 bases between. Germline values: CDR1 MNHEY, CDR2 SVGAGI. The CDR3 is made up of 15 amino acids. The chain recombines TRBV6-5 with TRBJ2-6; TRBD1 might be the D (6 bases). This TCR was sampled from a young man in good health. What was sequenced was blood. The CDR3: CASSYEGDGANVLTF. As DNA, the CDR3 is TGTGCCAGCAGTTACGAGGGGGATGGGGCCAACGTCCTGACTTTC.